One sample yielded the 12 T cell receptor beta chains listed below, sequenced in a study of blood T cell repertoires in COVID-19. Method: immunoSEQ multiplex PCR; TCRdb's copy keeps in-frame clones and lacks some. Here the sample spans 150,000 or so clones, roughly 87% being singletons. Sequenced sample: PBMCs or T cells enriched from blood (not recorded which). Receptors were obtained from a woman in her forties or fifties who had recovered from COVID-19.

This clone showed up just once. The CDR3 nucleotides are TGTGCCAGCAGCTTAGCAGGAGGGGTGCGCGAAGCTTTCTTT. Amino acid sequence: CASSLAGGVREAFF. The chain carries TRBV7-2 and TRBJ1-1; D is perhaps TRBD1 (5 bases). The germline gives CDR1 SGHTA, CDR2 FQGNSA. V lost 0 bases and J lost 8, with 13 bases in between. The CDR3 is 14 amino acids.

The chain couples TRBV27 to TRBJ2-1, with no clear D. Germline CDR1 MNHEY, CDR2 SMNVEV (reference sequence). V lost 0 bases, J lost 0 bases, and 9 bases lay in between. CDR3 size: 16 residues. The CDR3 region is CASSLSVAASYNEQFF. CDR3 bases: TGTGCCAGCAGTTTATCAGTTGCGGCCTCCTACAATGAGCAGTTCTTC.

The chain combines TRBV1 with TRBJ1-2. TRBV1 is a pseudogene locus. This CDR3 comprises 16 residues. The CDR3 is CTSSQFGRVTGYGYTF. Here the CDR3 DNA reads TGCACCAGCAGCCAATTTGGGCGGGTCACGGGCTATGGCTACACCTTC.

The chain employs TRBV7-2 and TRBJ2-7; 8 bases line up with TRBD2. The CDR3 has 14 amino acids. V gave up 3 bases and J gave up 0 bases; unmatched junction bases: 1. Germline V gives CDR1 SGHTA, CDR2 FQGNSA. This CDR3 is CASSLGTSSYEQYF. The DNA for the CDR3 is TGTGCCAGCAGCTTGGGGACTAGCTCCTACGAGCAGTACTTC.

The chain couples TRBV18 to TRBJ2-5; the match to TRBD1 covers 7 bases. Germline CDR1 reads KGHSH; CDR2 reads LQKENI. J lost 5 bases, V lost 4 bases, and 7 bases had no gene match. CDR3 length: 14 residues. The CDR3 DNA is TGTGCCAGCTCACGACTGACAGGGTTGGAGACCCAGTACTTC. Amino acids: CASSRLTGLETQYF.

J is TRBJ1-1 and V is TRBV14, with 8 bases identical to TRBD1. Germline-derived CDR1 and CDR2 are SGHDN and FVKESK. V was pared by 4 bases and J by 4 bases, with 11 bases of the junction left unmatched. The CDR3 extends over 16 amino acids. The CDR3 sequence: CASSPSQDRAGTEAFF. The CDR3 DNA is TGTGCCAGCAGCCCCTCCCAGGACAGGGCGGGCACTGAAGCTTTCTTT.

The J gene is TRBJ2-7, the V gene TRBV9; 9 positions agree with TRBD2. J gave up 4 bases and V 4 bases, and 6 bases lay outside the gene matches. The CDR3 contains 14 residues. CDR1 is SGDLS, CDR2 YYNGEE, per germline. DNA for the CDR3: TGTGCCAGCAGCCATACAGCGGGAGGTTACGAGCAGTACTTC. As protein: CASSHTAGGYEQYF. The full variable domain, with the rest looked up from reference TRBV9 and TRBJ2-7, is DSGVTQTPKHLITATGQRVTLRCSPRSGDLSVYWYQQSLDQGLQFLIQYYNGEERAKGNILERFSAQQFPDLHSELNLSSLELGDSALYFCASSHTAGGYEQYFGPGTRLTVT.

The chain employs TRBV5-5 and TRBJ2-5; TRBD1 aligns across 8 bases. The germline gives CDR1 SGHKS, CDR2 YYEKEE (reference sequence). Trimming cost V 0 bases and J 5 bases; bases outside gene matches: 3. The CDR3 totals 14 residues. The CDR3 sequence is CASSLAGGGETQYF. DNA for the CDR3: TGTGCCAGCAGCTTGGCAGGGGGCGGTGAGACCCAGTACTTC.

The chain joins TRBV6-1 to TRBJ1-6; D not certain. The CDR3 has 14 amino acids. CDR1 is MNHNS and CDR2 is SASEGT in the germline V gene. The ends were cut back, 3 bases at V and 9 bases at J, with 12 bases in the middle. The DNA of the CDR3 is TGTGCCAGCAGTGAGCGGGCCTCAACTTCACCCCTCCACTTT. This translates into CASSERASTSPLHF.

The rearrangement links TRBV28 to TRBJ1-2, with a weak D call TRBD1 (5 bases). Germline values: CDR1 MDHEN, CDR2 SYDVKM. Trimming pared 0 bases from V and 6 bases from J, leaving 8 bases between. The CDR3 is 13 residues long. The CDR3 reads CASSLWGTDGYTF. In DNA form, the CDR3 reads TGTGCCAGCAGTTTATGGGGGACTGATGGCTACACCTTC.

The chain employs TRBV29-1 and TRBJ2-2, with D uncertain. CDR1 and CDR2 from the germline V gene are SQVTM and ANQGSEA. CDR3 length equals 12 residues. Between the trimmed V and J ends, which lost 7 bases and 8 bases, there was a span of 14 bases. The CDR3 loop is CSAVLFAGELFF. CDR3 nucleotides: TGCAGCGCTGTACTATTCGCAGGGGAGCTGTTTTTT.

V and J are TRBV18 and TRBJ2-7, with 7 bases identical to TRBD1. V lost 4 bases to trimming and J lost 3 bases; unmatched junction nucleotides: 9. Germline V gives CDR1 KGHSH, CDR2 LQKENI. The CDR3 is made up of 15 amino acids. The CDR3 sequence: CASSLVSTGDYEQYF. CDR3 coding DNA: TGTGCCAGCTCACTCGTATCAACAGGGGACTACGAGCAGTACTTC.